This is a list of T cell receptor beta chains from one sample in a study of PD-L1 blockade in urothelial cancer. The repertoire was sequenced with immunoSEQ multiplex PCR; TCRdb's copy has only in-frame clones and lacks some. The sample includes 85,000 to 95,000 clones, nearly 90% of them seen just once. The sample in question was PBMCs, obtained around atezolizumab (anti-PD-L1) treatment. Source of these receptors: a man in his 60s with urothelial cancer. CDR3s include the opening cysteine and the closing phenylalanine or tryptophan. D genes are given only for firm matches. Rows may omit the clone size; those that give it use once, few, many or a size class.

cdr3_nt cdr3_aa clone_size j_call d_call v_call
TGTGCCAGCAGCATTGACAGGGCTCCCTCCTACGAGCAGTACTTC CASSIDRAPSYEQYF . TRBJ2-7 TRBD1 TRBV11-2
TGCGCCAGCAGTGAGTCGGGACTAGCGGGGGGAAATGAGCAGTTCTTC CASSESGLAGGNEQFF . TRBJ2-1 TRBD2 TRBV10-2
TGTGCCAGCAGTTTGGGGACACGGAGTGAAAAACTGTTTTTT CASSLGTRSEKLFF . TRBJ1-4 . TRBV28
TGTGCCAGCAGCGTAGGTCCGACTAGCGGGAGTAGCACAGATACGCAGTATTTT CASSVGPTSGSSTDTQYF . TRBJ2-3 TRBD2 TRBV9
TGTGCCAGCAGCTTAAGCGGGGGAGCAGATACGCAGTATTTT CASSLSGGADTQYF . TRBJ2-3 TRBD2 TRBV7-3
TGTGCCAGCAGCCAAGACCGGACTAGCGGTTACGAGCAGTACTTC CASSQDRTSGYEQYF . TRBJ2-7 TRBD2 TRBV4-2
TGTGCCAGCAGTAAGGGGAGGGCGATAAGGTACAATGAGCAGTTCTTC CASSKGRAIRYNEQFF . TRBJ2-1 TRBD2 TRBV28
TGTGCCAGTACTCATCCTGGTGCCGGGAATGAGCAGTTCTTC CASTHPGAGNEQFF . TRBJ2-1 . TRBV19
TGTGCCAGTAGTATAGATCTCAGGAGGGTAGGACTAGCGGGGAACTCAGGGGCCAACGTCCTGACTTTC CASSIDLRRVGLAGNSGANVLTF . TRBJ2-6 TRBD2 TRBV19
TGTGCCAGCAGCTTACCCCTAGCGGGCAATGAGCAGTTCTTC CASSLPLAGNEQFF . TRBJ2-1 TRBD2 TRBV7-2
TGTGCCAGCAGAAGATACAGGGGCACAGATACGCAGTATTTT CASRRYRGTDTQYF . TRBJ2-3 . TRBV6-5
TGTGCCAGCAGTTACTCGATGGGACAGGGTCTCGAGACCCAGTACTTC CASSYSMGQGLETQYF . TRBJ2-5 TRBD1 TRBV6-6
TGCGCCAGCAGCCCCGGTACTGTCGCGGGATTGGAAGCTTTCTTT CASSPGTVAGLEAFF . TRBJ1-1 . TRBV5-1
TGCGCCAGCAGCTTACTAGCGGGGACCGATACGCAGTATTTT CASSLLAGTDTQYF . TRBJ2-3 TRBD2 TRBV5-1
TGTGCCAGCAGCCCCAGGGGATTCCCTGAAGCTTTCTTT CASSPRGFPEAFF . TRBJ1-1 . TRBV11-3
TGCGCCAGCAGCCAAGATCCGGGACTAGAAACGGGGCAGTTCTTC CASSQDPGLETGQFF . TRBJ2-1 TRBD2 TRBV4-3
TGCGCCAGCAGCGTCACCGGGACTAGTCCCCCTGCCGGGGAGCTGTTTTTT CASSVTGTSPPAGELFF few TRBJ2-2 TRBD2 TRBV5-1
TGTGCCAGCACCCCCACTCCGAGCTCCTACAATGAGCAGTTCTTC CASTPTPSSYNEQFF . TRBJ2-1 . TRBV5-5
TGTGCCAGCAGCCAAGAGGGCCGTTGGACCTTC CASSQEGRWTF many TRBJ1-2 . TRBV14
TGTGCCACCAGCAGAGCGGGGCAGGGGGTAAACTATGGCTACACCTTC CATSRAGQGVNYGYTF . TRBJ1-2 TRBD1 TRBV15
TGTGCCAGCAGCGTAGCTCCCCCGGGGTTGAACACCGGGGAGCTGTTTTTT CASSVAPPGLNTGELFF . TRBJ2-2 . TRBV9
TGCAGCGTCACAGGCGATGGCGGAGACGAGCAGTACTTC CSVTGDGGDEQYF . TRBJ2-7 . TRBV29-1
TGCGCCAGCAGCTTGGAGGCTAGCGGGAGATCCTACGAGCAGTACTTC CASSLEASGRSYEQYF . TRBJ2-7 TRBD2 TRBV5-1
TGTGCCAGCAGTGAAAGGGGGCCCTACGAGCAGTACTTC CASSERGPYEQYF . TRBJ2-7 TRBD1 TRBV6-1
TGCAGCGTTTTGTTAGCGGGGAGGGGGACCCAGTACTTC CSVLLAGRGTQYF . TRBJ2-5 TRBD2 TRBV29-1
TGTGCCAGCAGCAGGGGTTCGGTGGCCCAGGAGACCCAGTACTTC CASSRGSVAQETQYF few TRBJ2-5 . TRBV5-4
TGTGCCAGCAGCCTCTTAAAGGCAAGCGCCAGCATAGATACGCAGTATTTT CASSLLKASASIDTQYF . TRBJ2-3 . TRBV5-8
TGTGCCAGCAGCTTAGGCAGGGTCAACTATGGCTACACCTTC CASSLGRVNYGYTF . TRBJ1-2 . TRBV7-2
TGTGCCAGCAGCGTAGGGGAGGTGGAGGGGGCGGGGAACACTGAAGCTTTCTTT CASSVGEVEGAGNTEAFF . TRBJ1-1 TRBD1 TRBV9
TGTGCCATCAGTATTAGCGGGGGGGAGAGCACAGATACGCAGTATTTT CAISISGGESTDTQYF . TRBJ2-3 TRBD2 TRBV10-3
TGTGCCAGCAGCTCGACAGGAAACAATAATTCACCCCTCCACTTT CASSSTGNNNSPLHF . TRBJ1-6 . TRBV5-5
TGTGCCAGCAGCCCGGGACTAGCGGGAGGAGTGGGTAATGAGCAGTTCTTC CASSPGLAGGVGNEQFF . TRBJ2-1 TRBD2 TRBV7-9
TGTGCCAGTAGTTCGAGACTAGCGGGGTTTTACGAGCAGTACTTC CASSSRLAGFYEQYF . TRBJ2-7 TRBD2 TRBV19
TGTGCCAGCAGACTTACAGGGGGCGCGGGAGATACGCAGTATTTT CASRLTGGAGDTQYF . TRBJ2-3 TRBD1 TRBV7-9
TGCGCCAGCAGCCCTACGGGTTCTGGGGCCAACGTCCTGACTTTC CASSPTGSGANVLTF few TRBJ2-6 . TRBV5-1
TGTGCCAGCAGCCCGGGACTAGCGGGAGTAGGCGAAGAGACCCAGTACTTC CASSPGLAGVGEETQYF . TRBJ2-5 TRBD2 TRBV2
TGTGCCAGCAGCTTCCGACTAGCGGGAGGGCCCATCGGGGAGCTGTTTTTT CASSFRLAGGPIGELFF . TRBJ2-2 TRBD2 TRBV5-4
TGTGCCAGCAGCTCCCTTAGCGGGGGACCCTACGAGCAGTACTTC CASSSLSGGPYEQYF . TRBJ2-7 TRBD2 TRBV7-2
TGCGCCAGCAGCCAGTTGGCCAGCTCTGGGGCCAACGTCCTGACTTTC CASSQLASSGANVLTF . TRBJ2-6 . TRBV4-3
TGTGCCAGCAGCGTAGCTCCCCTGGATACGCAGTATTTT CASSVAPLDTQYF . TRBJ2-3 . TRBV9
TGTGCCAGCAGCTTAGCACCTCGGGACAGGGAGCAGTACTTC CASSLAPRDREQYF . TRBJ2-7 TRBD1 TRBV11-2
TGTGCCAGCAGCGTAGATACTAGCGGGGACTACGAGCAGTACTTC CASSVDTSGDYEQYF . TRBJ2-7 TRBD2 TRBV9
TGTGCCTGGAGTGTACCCCGCGGTTATAATTCACCCCTCCACTTT CAWSVPRGYNSPLHF . TRBJ1-6 . TRBV30
TGTGCCAGCAGCTCGGACAGGGGGCGGGATACGCAGTATTTT CASSSDRGRDTQYF . TRBJ2-3 TRBD1 TRBV5-8
TGTGCCAGCAGCTTACCGCCGTGGGAGCGGGAAGGAGAGACCCAGTACTTC CASSLPPWEREGETQYF . TRBJ2-5 TRBD2 TRBV7-8
TGTGCCAGCAGTCCAGGGACAGGGGTGAACACTGAAGCTTTCTTT CASSPGTGVNTEAFF . TRBJ1-1 TRBD1 TRBV6-1
TGCGCCAGCAGCGACAGCCTCACAGATACGCAGTATTTT CASSDSLTDTQYF . TRBJ2-3 . TRBV5-1
TGTGCCAGCAGCAAAGTCTTTGGAGGTCAGCCTTACAATGAGCAGTTCTTC CASSKVFGGQPYNEQFF . TRBJ2-1 . TRBV21-1
TGTGCCAGCAGCGTAGGGACAGAGATTAACTATGGCTACACCTTC CASSVGTEINYGYTF once TRBJ1-2 . TRBV9
TGTGCCAGCCAGTCGGGACAGGGGGTCGAGCAGTACTTC CASQSGQGVEQYF . TRBJ2-7 . TRBV21-1
TGTGCCAGCAGTGAAAGTCTAGCGGGACCCGGGGAGCTGTTTTTT CASSESLAGPGELFF . TRBJ2-2 TRBD2 TRBV2
TGTGCCAGCAGTTCGACAGGACTGGGGGAAAAACTGTTTTTT CASSSTGLGEKLFF . TRBJ1-4 . TRBV27
TGTGCCATCATGAAGACAGGGACGTCTGGAAACACCATATATTTT CAIMKTGTSGNTIYF . TRBJ1-3 TRBD1 TRBV10-3
TGTGCCAGCAGCTTAGCGCATGGGGAGGGGGAAGAGACCCAGTACTTC CASSLAHGEGEETQYF . TRBJ2-5 . TRBV7-2
TGTGCCAGCTCACGCCGGACAGGTCTAGGGGAGACCCAGTACTTC CASSRRTGLGETQYF . TRBJ2-5 TRBD1 TRBV18
TGTGCCAGACGAGCGGGACAGGGGGTCTCTGGCACAGATACGCAGTATTTT CARRAGQGVSGTDTQYF . TRBJ2-3 TRBD1 TRBV2
TGTGCCAGCCGCCAGGGACAGGCAACTAATGAAAAACTGTTTTTT CASRQGQATNEKLFF once TRBJ1-4 TRBD1 TRBV5-8
TGTGCCAGCAGGGCGGCAAGGGGTGCGACAGATACGCAGTATTTT CASRAARGATDTQYF . TRBJ2-3 . TRBV7-2
TGTGCCAGCAGCCAAGAATCCCAGAAGGGGGAGACCCAGTACTTC CASSQESQKGETQYF . TRBJ2-5 . TRBV4-2